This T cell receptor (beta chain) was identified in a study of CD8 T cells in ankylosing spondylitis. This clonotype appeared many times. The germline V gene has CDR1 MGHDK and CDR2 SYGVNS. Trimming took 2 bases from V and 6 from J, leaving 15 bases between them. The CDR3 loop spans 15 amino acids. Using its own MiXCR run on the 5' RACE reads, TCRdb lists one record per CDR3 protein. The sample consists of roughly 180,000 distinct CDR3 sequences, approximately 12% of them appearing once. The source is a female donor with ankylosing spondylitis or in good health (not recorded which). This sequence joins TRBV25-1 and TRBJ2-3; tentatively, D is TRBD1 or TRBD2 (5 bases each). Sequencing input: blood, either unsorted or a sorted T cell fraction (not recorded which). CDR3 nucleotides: TGTGCCAGCAGTGAAGGTGGGACCAAGAAGGATACGCAGTATTTT. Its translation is CASSEGGTKKDTQYF.